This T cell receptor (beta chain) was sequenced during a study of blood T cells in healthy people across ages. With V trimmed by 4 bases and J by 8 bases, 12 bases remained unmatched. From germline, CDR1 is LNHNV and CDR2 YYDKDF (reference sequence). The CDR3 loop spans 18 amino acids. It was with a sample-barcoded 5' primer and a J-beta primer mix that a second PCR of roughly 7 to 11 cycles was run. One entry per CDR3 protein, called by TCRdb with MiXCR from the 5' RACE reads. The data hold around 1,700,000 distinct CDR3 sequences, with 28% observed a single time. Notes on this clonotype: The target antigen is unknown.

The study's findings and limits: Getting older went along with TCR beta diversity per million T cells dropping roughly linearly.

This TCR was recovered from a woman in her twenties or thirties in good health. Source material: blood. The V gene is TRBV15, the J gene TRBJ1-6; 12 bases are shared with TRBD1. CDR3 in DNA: TGTGCCACCAGCATCACGCTCGGGACAGGGGGCTTCCATTCACCCCTCCACTTT. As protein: CATSITLGTGGFHSPLHF. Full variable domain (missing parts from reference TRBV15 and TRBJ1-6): DAMVIQNPRYQVTQFGKPVTLSCSQTLNHNVMYWYQQKSSQAPKLLFHYYDKDFNNEADTPDNFQSRRPNTSFCFLDIRSPGLGDTAMYLCATSITLGTGGFHSPLHFGNGTRLTVT.